These 14 T cell receptor beta chains were sequenced from one sample in a study of CD8+ T cells in alopecia areata. Sequencing used cDNA as its template, made by extracting RNA and reverse transcribing it. TCRdb's table, derived via immunoSEQ multiplex PCR, lists solely in-frame clones and lacks some. The sample carries around 190,000 clones, more than 50% recorded once. This sample's treatment: oral pan-JAK inhibitor, 5-10 mg twice daily. The sample here was CD4+ T cells sorted from blood, taken at week 24, from a patient treated with tofacitinib. The receptors were gathered from a human donor with alopecia areata.

The gene calls are TRBV13 and TRBJ2-7; D perhaps matches TRBD2 (5 bases). The germline gives CDR1 PRHDT, CDR2 FYEKMQ (reference sequence). V lost 5 bases to trimming and J lost 1 base, with 12 bases between them. The CDR3 has 14 amino acids. The CDR3 reads CASSARTGSYEQYF. CDR3 DNA sequence: TGTGCCAGCAGCGCCCGGACGGGATCCTACGAGCAGTACTTC.

This sequence joins TRBV4-1 and TRBJ2-6; D may be TRBD1 (6 bases). The ends were cut back, 3 bases at V and 3 bases at J, with 9 bases in the middle. In germline, CDR1 is MGHRA, CDR2 YSYEKL. The CDR3 length is 15 residues. The CDR3 sequence: CASSHQGLGANVLTF. CDR3 nucleotide sequence: TGCGCCAGCAGCCATCAGGGGCTTGGGGCCAACGTCCTGACTTTC.

This sequence joins TRBV11-2 and TRBJ2-1; 9 bases agree with TRBD2. Germline CDR1 SGHAT, CDR2 FQNNGV. The CDR3 has 14 amino acids. V shed 1 base and J 15 bases; nucleotides not matched to a gene: 10. CDR3 sequence reads: CASSLGLRGGSPFF. In DNA form, the CDR3 reads TGTGCCAGCAGCTTAGGTTTGCGGGGGGGCTCGCCGTTCTTC.

The chain joins TRBV4-3 to TRBJ2-1; 11 bases are a match to TRBD2. The CDR3 extends over 15 amino acids. CDR1 is LGHNA and CDR2 is YSLEER in the germline V gene. V lost 1 base to trimming and J lost 5 bases; unmatched junction nucleotides: 1. The CDR3 DNA reads as TGCGCCAGCAGCCAAGTGACTAGCGGGGACAATGAGCAGTTCTTC. Its translation: CASSQVTSGDNEQFF.

V and J are TRBV27 and TRBJ1-2; 8 nucleotides line up with TRBD1. The V segment lost 3 bases and the J segment 3 bases; nucleotides outside the gene matches: 3. The CDR3 is 14 residues long. The germline gives CDR1 MNHEY, CDR2 SMNVEV (reference sequence). In DNA, the CDR3 is TGTGCCAGCAGTTTTGACAGGGGAGACTATGGCTACACCTTC. This sequence encodes CASSFDRGDYGYTF.

The chain joins TRBV29-1 to TRBJ1-2; TRBD1 agrees at 7 bases. The V gene's germline CDR1 is SQVTM and CDR2 ANQGSEA. With V trimmed by 7 bases and J by 5 bases, 13 bases remained unmatched. The CDR3 extends over 14 amino acids. This CDR3 is CSALRPTGVYGYTF. In DNA, the CDR3 is TGCAGCGCCTTAAGACCAACAGGGGTTTATGGCTACACCTTC. The variable domain in full, completed from reference TRBV29-1 and TRBJ1-2, reads SAVISQKPSRDICQRGTSLTIQCQVDSQVTMMFWYRQQPGQSLTLIATANQGSEATYESGFVIDKFPISRPNLTFSTLTVSNMSPEDSSIYLCSALRPTGVYGYTFGSGTRLTVV.

The V and J genes are TRBV27 and TRBJ2-7; D remains ambiguous. The length of the CDR3 is 13 residues. With 0 bases removed from V and 5 bases from J, the gap between germline ends came to 8 bases. Germline loops: CDR1 MNHEY, CDR2 SMNVEV (reference sequence). In DNA, the CDR3 is TGTGCCAGCAGTTTATCGAAGAGTCACGAGCAGTACTTC. Protein sequence: CASSLSKSHEQYF.

V and J are TRBV29-1 and TRBJ2-3; tentatively, D is TRBD1 (6 bases). The CDR3 has 14 residues. CDR1 SQVTM and CDR2 ANQGSEA come from the germline V gene. V lost 3 bases and J 2 bases, leaving 12 bases between the germline ends. Written as DNA, the CDR3 is TGCAGCGTTGAGGACAGCACTAACACAGATACGCAGTATTTT. Its translation is CSVEDSTNTDTQYF.

The V call is TRBV29-1, the J call TRBJ1-1, with D unresolved. V gave up 4 bases and J gave up 7 bases, with 25 bases separating them. The length of the CDR3 is 16 residues. Per the germline V gene, CDR1 is SQVTM and CDR2 is ANQGSEA. The CDR3 protein is CSVADSAAGWVVEAFF. In DNA, the CDR3 is TGCAGCGTTGCGGACTCGGCTGCGGGTTGGGTGGTTGAAGCTTTCTTT.

The chain joins TRBV9 to TRBJ2-5; no clear D. This CDR3 region has 14 residues. Germline lookup yields CDR1 SGDLS and CDR2 YYNGEE. V lost 1 base and J lost 2, with 9 bases in between. CDR3 amino acids: CASSVTPRQETQYF. CDR3 bases: TGTGCCAGCAGCGTAACCCCCCGGCAAGAGACCCAGTACTTC.

This clone occurred many times. The CDR3 region has the DNA TGTGCCTGGAGTGGCCATAACCAACTCGGCTATGGCTACACCTTC. It is translated as CAWSGHNQLGYGYTF. The chain carries TRBV30 and TRBJ1-2; D is uncertain. V dropped 1 base and J dropped 4 bases, with 16 bases sitting between them. This CDR3 region has 15 residues. Germline lookup yields CDR1 GTSNPN and CDR2 SVGIG (reference sequence).

In its sample, this clone was seen a few times. The chain couples TRBV4-2 to TRBJ1-2, with D unresolved. V lost 3 bases and J 6 bases, leaving 11 bases between the germline ends. Germline V gives CDR1 LGHNA, CDR2 YNFKEQ. The CDR3 loop spans 13 amino acids. CDR3 protein: CASSHPGSDGYTF. The DNA for the CDR3 is TGTGCCAGCAGCCACCCGGGAAGTGATGGCTACACCTTC.

The CDR3 reads CASTPRAQGSYEQYF. The CDR3 region has the DNA TGTGCCAGCACCCCGAGGGCCCAGGGGTCCTACGAGCAGTACTTC. V usage is TRBV7-2 and J usage is TRBJ2-7; D is possibly TRBD1 (6 bases). The germline CDR1 and CDR2 sequences are SGHTA and FQGNSA. V gave up 7 bases and J gave up 1 base, with 17 bases separating them. CDR3 length: 15 residues.

The sample holds a few counts of this clone. V is TRBV29-1 and J is TRBJ2-7, with 7 bases fitting TRBD1. V trimming: 7 bases; J trimming: 9 bases; junction bases outside the gene matches: 6. Germline V gives CDR1 SQVTM, CDR2 ANQGSEA. CDR3 length: 10 amino acids. The CDR3 loop is CSAGDRGQYF. CDR3 nucleotide sequence: TGCAGCGCCGGGGACAGAGGGCAGTACTTC.